The 27 T cell receptor beta chains below all came from one sample that was sequenced in a study of beta chain features in type 1 diabetes (dated by TCRdb to the late 2010s). The antigens for these receptors are not known. The paper as a whole reports these results and caveats: In all four CD4+ subsets, TCRB CDR3 length was moderately but significantly shorter in type 1 diabetes patients.

Receptor amplification or capture employed the immunoSEQ multiplex PCR assay. The entire amount of isolated RNA was reverse transcribed using the High Capacity cDNA Reverse Transcription Kit, so the sequenced TCRB transcripts were expressed ones. Entries here come from immuneACCESS through TCRdb and include only in-frame sequences with V and J called. Some clones fail to appear in such tables; in the studies checked, an unresolved V gene covers under half of the shortfall, and the cause of the remainder is unknown. The sample data list about 650,000 clones, and roughly 12% of these were observed just once. The ten largest account for 0.095% to 0.15% of the sample. Sequencing input: naive CD4+ T cells from blood. Interpreted using the paper, the cell subset or site label stands for: true naive CD4+ T cells. The receptors here all came from a man aged 25 to 40 with type 1 diabetes.

This clone appeared a few times. This chain's CDR3 is CASQLMAGSIDEQFF. As DNA, the CDR3 is TGTGCCAGCCAGTTAATGGCAGGAAGCATCGATGAGCAGTTCTTC. This chain uses TRBV6-5 with TRBJ2-1; D remains unclear. The CDR3 loop spans 15 amino acids. Trimming shortened V by 8 bases and J by 8 bases, and 22 bases separated the two germline ends. The germline V gene has CDR1 MNHEY and CDR2 SVGAGI.

This clone showed up just a few times. V is TRBV7-9 and J is TRBJ1-6, with TRBD1 identical over 9 bases. This CDR3 has 17 amino acids. Germline values: CDR1 SEHNR, CDR2 FQNEAQ (reference sequence). After removal of 5 bases from V and 10 bases from J, the junction contained 15 bases not matched to a gene. The CDR3: CASSRQPGQGFRSPLHF. In DNA, the CDR3 is TGTGCCAGCAGCCGACAACCGGGACAGGGCTTCAGGTCACCCCTCCACTTT.

V gene TRBV7-9 combines with J gene TRBJ2-5; D perhaps matches TRBD2 (5 bases). CDR1 is SEHNR and CDR2 is FQNEAQ in the germline V gene (reference sequence). This CDR3 has 16 amino acids. With 2 bases removed from V and 1 base from J, the gap between germline ends came to 14 bases. CDR3 bases: TGTGCCAGCAGCTTAATGTACCGAGGAGGCCAAGAGACCCAGTACTTC. It translates to CASSLMYRGGQETQYF.

The V call is TRBV9, the J call TRBJ2-5; 7 nucleotides line up with TRBD1. CDR3 length: 15 residues. J lost 0 bases, V lost 3 bases, and 5 bases had no gene match. The germline gives CDR1 SGDLS, CDR2 YYNGEE. The CDR3 sequence is CASSGQGQYQETQYF. CDR3 DNA sequence: TGTGCCAGCAGCGGCCAGGGACAGTACCAAGAGACCCAGTACTTC.

The rearrangement links TRBV2 to TRBJ2-7; D tentatively fits TRBD1 or TRBD2 (6 bases each). The CDR3 length is 14 residues. Trimming pared 5 bases from V and 0 bases from J, leaving 11 bases between. Germline CDR1 is SNHLY and CDR2 is FYNNEI. CDR3 region: CASSPRDNSYEQYF. In DNA, the CDR3 is TGTGCCAGCAGTCCGCGGGACAACTCCTACGAGCAGTACTTC. Supplemented by reference TRBV2 and TRBJ2-7, the full variable domain reads EPEVTQTPSHQVTQMGQEVILRCVPISNHLYFYWYRQILGQKVEFLVSFYNNEISEKSEIFDDQFSVERPDGSNFTLKIRSTKLEDSAMYFCASSPRDNSYEQYFGPGTRLTVT.

This clone has a handful of counts. The chain combines TRBV5-1 with TRBJ1-1; D uncertain. The CDR3 consists of 14 residues. Deletions cut 7 bases from V and 4 bases from J, with 17 bases between. CDR1 SGHRS and CDR2 YFSETQ come from the germline V gene. CDR3 residues: CASSSRVGSTEAFF. The CDR3 DNA follows: TGCGCCAGCTCGTCAAGGGTCGGGTCCACTGAAGCTTTCTTT.

This clone has more than one count but fewer than ten. The chain carries TRBV7-9 and TRBJ1-2; TRBD1 agrees at 7 bases. The germline V gene encodes CDR1 SEHNR and CDR2 FQNEAQ (reference sequence). There are 12 residues in the CDR3. Trimming cost V 10 bases and J 4 bases; bases outside gene matches: 6. Here the CDR3 DNA reads TGTGCCACCCAACAGGGGACCTATGGCTACACCTTC. This encodes CATQQGTYGYTF.

This clone turned up a few times. This chain joins TRBV12-5 and TRBJ1-3, with D unresolved. CDR1 is LGHNT and CDR2 is FRNRAP in the germline V gene. This CDR3 is built from 14 residues. Trimming left V 5 bases short and J 0 bases short, with 8 bases between. CDR3 sequence: CASGPVISGNTIYF. CDR3 DNA sequence: TGTGCTAGTGGTCCCGTAATCTCTGGAAACACCATATATTTT.

This clone was counted between two and nine times. The chain has TRBV4-1 and TRBJ1-1, with a tentative D call TRBD1 (5 bases). The CDR3 has 15 residues. Trimming pared 4 bases from V and 5 bases from J, leaving 17 bases between. Germline loops: CDR1 MGHRA, CDR2 YSYEKL. CDR3 protein: CASSLGTYGETEAFF. The CDR3 DNA sequence: TGCGCCAGCAGCCTCGGGACCTATGGGGAGACTGAAGCTTTCTTT.

As regards this clone: At one end the junction does not follow the germline gene, possibly because of a read error. The rearrangement joins TRBV7-7 to TRBJ2-5, with a tentative D call TRBD2 (6 bases). Germline V CDR1 and CDR2: SSHAT, FNYEAQ (reference sequence). The CDR3 consists of 12 residues. The CDR3 spells CASTDGGETQYF. The CDR3 bases are TGTGCTAGCACCGACGGGGGAGAGACCCAGTACTTC.

This clone occurred a few times. The CDR3 nucleotides are TGTGCCAGCAGTAACACTGGGGTTGATACGCAGTATTTT. Amino acid sequence: CASSNTGVDTQYF. The chain recombines TRBV2 with TRBJ2-3; no reliable D call. This CDR3 spans 13 amino acids. Germline CDR1 SNHLY, CDR2 FYNNEI. Trimming pared 5 bases from V and 6 bases from J, leaving 12 bases between.

This clone has a handful of counts. The CDR3 spells CASSFGVGGLRYGYTF. For the CDR3, the DNA is TGTGCCAGCAGCTTCGGGGTTGGGGGTTTGCGCTATGGCTACACCTTC. V is TRBV7-8 and J is TRBJ1-2; possible D gene TRBD1, 5 bases. The CDR3 sequence is 16 residues long. Per germline, CDR1 SGHVS and CDR2 FQNEAQ. V was pared by 3 bases and J by 4 bases, with 18 bases between.

A note on this clone: Additional DNA sequences in this sample encode the identical CDR3. The J gene is TRBJ2-5, the V gene TRBV7-2, with unresolved D. The V gene's germline CDR1 is SGHTA and CDR2 FQGNSA. The CDR3 runs to 11 residues. With 5 bases removed from V and 5 bases from J, the gap between germline ends came to 6 bases. CDR3 DNA sequence: TGTGCCAGCAGCCGTCGGGAGACCCAGTACTTC. It is translated as CASSRRETQYF.

This chain connects TRBV28 to TRBJ1-2, with no clear D. Trimming removed 5 bases at V and 3 bases at J, with 13 bases between. CDR1 is MDHEN and CDR2 is SYDVKM in the germline V gene. There are 14 residues in the CDR3. The CDR3 here is CASSPSDGDYGYTF. The DNA of the CDR3 is TGTGCCAGCAGTCCCTCGGACGGTGACTATGGCTACACCTTC.

This sequence joins TRBV19 and TRBJ2-5, with D unresolved. This CDR3 comprises 13 residues. CDR1 LNHDA and CDR2 SQIVND come from the germline V gene (reference sequence). V was clipped by 4 bases and J by 0 bases, with 6 bases between them. The CDR3 region has the DNA TGTGCCAGTAGTAAACCGTACCAAGAGACCCAGTACTTC. Protein product: CASSKPYQETQYF.

As concerns this clone: Other DNA sequences within the sample encode an identical CDR3. The chain links TRBV11-2 to TRBJ1-6; 7 bases agree with TRBD1. Losses at the gene ends were 5 bases for V and 5 bases for J; bases not matched to a gene: 6. Germline lookup yields CDR1 SGHAT and CDR2 FQNNGV. CDR3 length: 15 amino acids. This CDR3 reads CASSPQGGDNSPLHF. The CDR3 nucleotides are TGTGCCAGCAGCCCCCAGGGGGGTGATAATTCACCCCTCCACTTT.

The chain is built from TRBV14 and TRBJ1-3; TRBD1 matches 9 bases. The germline CDR1 and CDR2 sequences are SGHDN and FVKESK. This CDR3 comprises 16 residues. J gave up 4 bases and V 4 bases, and 8 bases lay outside the gene matches. In DNA form, the CDR3 reads TGTGCCAGCAGCCCTACCTGGACAGGGGAAGGAAACACCATATATTTT. Encoded protein: CASSPTWTGEGNTIYF.

This clone was counted only a few times. The CDR3 bases are TGTGCCACCAGCGCCAGTAGCACAGATACGCAGTATTTT. This sequence encodes CATSASSTDTQYF. The V call is TRBV15, the J call TRBJ2-3; D remains ambiguous. The CDR3 loop spans 13 amino acids. V lost 5 bases to trimming and J lost 0 bases, with 6 bases between them. The germline V gene has CDR1 LNHNV and CDR2 YYDKDF (reference sequence). Combining the CDR3 with reference TRBV15 and TRBJ2-3 gives the whole variable domain DAMVIQNPRYQVTQFGKPVTLSCSQTLNHNVMYWYQQKSSQAPKLLFHYYDKDFNNEADTPDNFQSRRPNTSFCFLDIRSPGLGDTAMYLCATSASSTDTQYFGPGTRLTVL.

This clone was observed a handful of times. The CDR3 reads CASTRLVGTEAFF. DNA for the CDR3: TGTGCCAGTACCAGATTGGTGGGCACTGAAGCTTTCTTT. The rearrangement uses TRBV19 and TRBJ1-1, with D hard to call. Trimming pared 7 bases from V and 4 bases from J, leaving 13 bases between. This CDR3 contains 13 residues. CDR1 LNHDA and CDR2 SQIVND come from the germline V gene (reference sequence).

This clone was observed a handful of times. J is TRBJ2-4 and V is TRBV4-1, with TRBD1 matching over 7 bases. V lost 1 base, J lost 3 bases, and 12 bases stayed unmatched. The CDR3 has 18 residues. Germline-derived CDR1 and CDR2 are MGHRA and YSYEKL. Written as DNA, the CDR3 is TGCGCCAGCAGCCAAGGGCCACAGGGGATTCGGGTCAAAAACATTCAGTACTTC. Its translation: CASSQGPQGIRVKNIQYF.

This chain connects TRBV7-6 to TRBJ1-2; the match to TRBD1 covers 9 bases. V shed 2 bases and J 6 bases; nucleotides not matched to a gene: 4. Germline V lookup: CDR1 SGHVS, CDR2 FNYEAQ. CDR3 length: 14 residues. The DNA for the CDR3 is TGTGCCAGCAGCTTAACGGGACAGGGCGATGGCTACACCTTC. Protein: CASSLTGQGDGYTF.

This clone was seen only a few times. Other DNA sequences in this specimen translate into the identical CDR3. V usage is TRBV9 and J usage is TRBJ2-5, with D unresolved. V lost 0 bases to trimming and J lost 4 bases, with 7 bases between them. This CDR3 is built from 13 residues. The germline V gene has CDR1 SGDLS and CDR2 YYNGEE. The CDR3 nucleotides read TGTGCCAGCAGCGTAGGTGGGGTAGAGACCCAGTACTTC. Translation: CASSVGGVETQYF.

J is TRBJ2-1 and V is TRBV14, with 8 bases lining up with TRBD1. J was trimmed by 5 bases and V by 0 bases; bases with no gene match: 6. CDR3 size: 16 residues. CDR1 is SGHDN, CDR2 FVKESK, per germline. CDR3 DNA: TGTGCCAGCAGCCAAGATCCTGGACAGGGCGACAATGAGCAGTTCTTC. This encodes CASSQDPGQGDNEQFF.

CDR3 protein: CAWSGGDSNQPQHF. In nucleotides, the CDR3 is TGTGCCTGGAGTGGAGGGGATAGCAATCAGCCCCAGCATTTT. The chain has TRBV30 and TRBJ1-5, with a tentative D call TRBD1 (5 bases). V was clipped by 1 base and J by 0 bases, with 7 bases between them. The CDR3 loop spans 14 amino acids. The germline CDR1 and CDR2 sequences are GTSNPN and SVGIG (reference sequence).

This chain connects TRBV7-9 to TRBJ1-6; TRBD1 agrees at 8 bases. CDR3 size: 15 residues. The germline V gene has CDR1 SEHNR and CDR2 FQNEAQ (reference sequence). The trim removed 5 bases at V and 6 bases at J, leaving 6 bases unmatched. The CDR3 coding sequence is TGTGCCAGCAGCGCCGGGACAGGAACTAATTCACCCCTCCACTTT. Translation gives CASSAGTGTNSPLHF.

The chain couples TRBV5-1 to TRBJ2-1, with D perhaps matching TRBD1 or TRBD2 (5 bases each). The CDR3 totals 15 residues. Germline CDR1 reads SGHRS; CDR2 reads YFSETQ. Deletions cut 3 bases from V and 5 bases from J, with 15 bases between. The CDR3 DNA reads TGCGCCAGCAGCTCCGGGACCAGAATGAACAATGAGCAGTTCTTC. Translating gives CASSSGTRMNNEQFF.

The chain uses TRBV10-3 and TRBJ2-7; TRBD1 agrees at 8 bases. CDR3 size: 14 residues. The germline gives CDR1 ENHRY, CDR2 SYGVKD. With V trimmed by 4 bases and J by 1 base, 3 bases remained unmatched. The CDR3 loop is CAISGTGRSYEQYF. The CDR3 DNA sequence: TGTGCCATCAGTGGGACAGGGAGATCCTACGAGCAGTACTTC.